Sequencing of this T cell receptor (beta chain) was carried out in a study of blood T cell repertoires in COVID-19. Turning to the study itself: Both acute and convalescent COVID-19 samples were obtained from the United States, Italy and Spain. T cells, B-cell-depleted T cells, or PBMCs supplied cDNA or gDNA.

Here immunoSEQ multiplex PCR was the method, and the copy in TCRdb shows in-frame clones only, minus some. Of about 11,000 clones in the sample, 70% to 85% were seen once. CDR1 is PRHDT and CDR2 is FYEKMQ in the germline V gene (reference sequence). Trimming stripped 5 bases from V and 0 bases from J, with 13 bases between. The CDR3 spans 15 residues. Relative to its sample, this clone is large. The TCR comes from a man aged 55 to 70 with COVID-19, enrolled during active disease. The sequenced material came from peripheral blood. This chain joins TRBV13 and TRBJ2-5; D unresolved. DNA for the CDR3: TGTGCCAGCAGCCCGCACCTAGAAAACCAAGAGACCCAGTACTTC. It codes for CASSPHLENQETQYF.